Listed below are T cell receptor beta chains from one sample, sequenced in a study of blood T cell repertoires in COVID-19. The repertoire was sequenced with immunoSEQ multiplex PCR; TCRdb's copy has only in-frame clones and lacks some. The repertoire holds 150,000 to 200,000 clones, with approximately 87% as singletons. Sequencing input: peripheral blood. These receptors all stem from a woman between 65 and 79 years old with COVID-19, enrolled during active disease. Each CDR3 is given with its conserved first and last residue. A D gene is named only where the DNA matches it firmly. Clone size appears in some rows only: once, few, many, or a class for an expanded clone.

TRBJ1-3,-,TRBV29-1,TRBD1,CSARTGAGNTIYF,TGCAGCGCTAGGACAGGCGCTGGAAACACCATATATTTT
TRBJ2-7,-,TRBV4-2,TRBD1,CASSQTSKPGTGTYEQYF,TGTGCCAGCAGCCAGACGTCGAAACCTGGGACAGGGACCTACGAGCAGTACTTC
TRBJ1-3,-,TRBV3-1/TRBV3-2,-,CASSHLEHSFPGNTIYF,TGTGCCAGCAGCCACCTAGAACACTCCTTTCCTGGAAACACCATATATTTT
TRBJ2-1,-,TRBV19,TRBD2,CASSMFLRGGNNEQFF,TGTGCCAGTAGTATGTTCTTGCGGGGGGGAAACAATGAGCAGTTCTTC
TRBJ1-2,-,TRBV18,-,CASSPNVGENGYTF,TGTGCCAGCTCACCTAACGTTGGGGAGAATGGCTACACCTTC
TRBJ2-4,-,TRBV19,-,CASSPRQVLAKNIQYF,TGTGCCAGTAGTCCAAGACAGGTACTAGCCAAAAACATTCAGTACTTC
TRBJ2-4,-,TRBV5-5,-,CASRNYREHLAKNIQYF,TGTGCCAGCAGGAACTACAGGGAACACCTAGCCAAAAACATTCAGTACTTC
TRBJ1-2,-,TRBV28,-,CASSFQGNYGYTF,TGTGCCAGCAGTTTTCAGGGGAACTATGGCTACACCTTC
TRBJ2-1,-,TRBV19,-,CASSRQTVNSYNEQFF,TGTGCCAGTAGTAGACAGACAGTCAACTCCTACAATGAGCAGTTCTTC
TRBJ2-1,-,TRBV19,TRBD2,CASSIPGGLFSNEQFF,TGTGCCAGTAGCATCCCGGGGGGGCTCTTTAGCAATGAGCAGTTCTTC
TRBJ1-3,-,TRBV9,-,CASSRGSSGNTIYF,TGTGCCAGCAGCCGCGGGAGCTCTGGAAACACCATATATTTT
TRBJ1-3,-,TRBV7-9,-,CASSFTGSNSGNTIYF,TGTGCCAGCAGCTTTACCGGGTCTAACTCTGGAAACACCATATATTTT
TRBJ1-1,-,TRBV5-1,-,CASSEKRGRNPEAFF,TGCGCCAGCAGCGAAAAACGCGGTCGGAACCCTGAAGCTTTCTTT
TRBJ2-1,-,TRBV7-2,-,CASSPSSAGGFNEQFF,TGTGCCAGCAGCCCAAGCTCGGCCGGGGGTTTTAATGAGCAGTTCTTC
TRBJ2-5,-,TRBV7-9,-,CASTTTVREETQYF,TGTGCCAGCACCACGACAGTTAGGGAAGAGACCCAGTACTTC
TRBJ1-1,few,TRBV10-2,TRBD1,CASSDWTGGSTEAFF,TGCGCCAGCAGTGATTGGACAGGGGGGAGCACTGAAGCTTTCTTT
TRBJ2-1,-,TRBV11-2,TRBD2,CALSGGYNEQFF,TGTGCCCTGAGCGGGGGGTACAATGAGCAGTTCTTC
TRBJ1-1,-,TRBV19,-,CASSIGSVSEAFF,TGTGCCAGTAGTATCGGGTCGGTTTCTGAAGCTTTCTTT
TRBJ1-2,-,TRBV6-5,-,CATMGHGSVGYTF,TGTGCCACCATGGGACACGGATCTGTTGGCTACACCTTC
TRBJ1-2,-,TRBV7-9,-,CASSQLVGANKNYGYTF,TGTGCCAGCAGCCAATTGGTGGGGGCCAACAAAAACTATGGCTACACCTTC
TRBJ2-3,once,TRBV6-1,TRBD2,CASSEAETSGARGTQYF,TGTGCCAGCAGTGAAGCCGAGACTAGCGGGGCAAGGGGTACGCAGTATTTT
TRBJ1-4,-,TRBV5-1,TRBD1,CASSPGQGQNEKLFF,TGCGCCAGCAGCCCCGGACAGGGACAAAATGAAAAACTGTTTTTT
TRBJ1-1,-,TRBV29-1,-,CSAGHQNTEAFF,TGCAGCGCCGGACATCAGAACACTGAAGCTTTCTTT
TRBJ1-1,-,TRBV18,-,CASSAYRVMNTEAFF,TGTGCCAGCTCAGCTTACAGAGTAATGAACACTGAAGCTTTCTTT
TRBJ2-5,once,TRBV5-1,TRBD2,CASSWSGGQETQYF,TGCGCCAGCAGCTGGTCGGGGGGTCAAGAGACCCAGTACTTC
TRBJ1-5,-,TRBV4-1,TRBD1,CASSPSTDRVQPQHF,TGCGCCAGCAGCCCTTCGACAGACAGGGTACAGCCCCAGCATTTT
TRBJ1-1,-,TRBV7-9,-,CASTKGATNTEAFF,TGTGCCAGCACAAAAGGGGCGACGAACACTGAAGCTTTCTTT
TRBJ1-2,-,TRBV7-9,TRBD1,CASSPLTSGTGYGYTF,TGTGCCAGCAGCCCGCTTACCTCCGGGACAGGGTATGGCTACACCTTC
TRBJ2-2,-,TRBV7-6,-,CASSSTWTANTGELFF,TGTGCCAGCAGCTCCACGTGGACAGCGAACACCGGGGAGCTGTTTTTT
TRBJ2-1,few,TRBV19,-,CASRSPRHTGDNEQFF,TGTGCCAGCCGCTCCCCTAGGCACACCGGAGACAATGAGCAGTTCTTC
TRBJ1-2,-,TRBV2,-,CASSGVENGYTF,TGTGCCAGCAGTGGGGTGGAGAATGGCTACACCTTC
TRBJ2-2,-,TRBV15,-,CATSSHAGELFF,TGTGCCACCAGCAGTCATGCCGGGGAGCTGTTTTTT
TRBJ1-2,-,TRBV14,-,CASSQVGRGPFNGYTF,TGTGCCAGCAGCCAAGTGGGCAGGGGTCCCTTCAATGGCTACACCTTC
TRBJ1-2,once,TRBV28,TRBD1,CASSSPTGGHYGYTF,TGTGCCAGCAGTTCCCCTACAGGGGGCCACTATGGCTACACCTTC
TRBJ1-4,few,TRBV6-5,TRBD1,CASSSDRASGKLFF,TGTGCCAGCAGTTCAGACAGGGCCTCGGGAAAACTGTTTTTT
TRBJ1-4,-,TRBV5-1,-,CASSLGGLGEKLFF,TGCGCCAGCAGCTTGGGGGGGCTGGGTGAAAAACTGTTTTTT
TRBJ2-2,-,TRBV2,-,CASFLGYYTGELFF,TGTGCCAGCTTTCTCGGGTACTACACCGGGGAGCTGTTTTTT
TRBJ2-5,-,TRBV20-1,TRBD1,CSASGTGGRETQYF,TGCAGTGCTAGTGGCACAGGGGGTCGGGAGACCCAGTACTTC
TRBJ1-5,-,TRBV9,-,CASSAPGQPQHF,TGTGCCAGCAGCGCCCCAGGTCAGCCCCAGCATTTT
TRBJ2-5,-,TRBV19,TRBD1,CASSIWTGGNGETQYF,TGTGCCAGTAGTATATGGACAGGGGGCAACGGAGAGACCCAGTACTTC
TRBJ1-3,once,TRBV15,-,CATGAGVSGNTIYF,TGTGCCACCGGGGCAGGAGTCTCCGGAAACACCATATATTTT
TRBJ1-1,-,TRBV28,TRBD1,CASSNERGRGAFF,TGTGCCAGCAGTAACGAGAGGGGGCGCGGGGCTTTCTTT
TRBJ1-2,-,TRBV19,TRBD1,CASKYNTGTGNRYGYTF,TGTGCCAGTAAATACAACACCGGGACAGGGAATCGATATGGCTACACCTTC
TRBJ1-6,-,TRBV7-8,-,CASSFSGNSPLHF,TGTGCCAGCAGCTTCTCAGGCAATTCACCCCTCCACTTT
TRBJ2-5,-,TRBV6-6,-,CASSYPGGRETQYF,TGTGCCAGCAGTTACCCCGGGGGGCGAGAGACCCAGTACTTC
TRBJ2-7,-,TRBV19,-,CASSQGETGWSYEQYF,TGTGCCAGTAGTCAAGGGGAAACAGGGTGGTCCTACGAGCAGTACTTC
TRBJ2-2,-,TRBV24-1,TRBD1,CATSANPGQGNTGELFF,TGTGCCACCAGTGCCAATCCGGGACAGGGAAACACCGGGGAGCTGTTTTTT
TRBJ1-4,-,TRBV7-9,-,CASSLVGATNEKLFF,TGTGCCAGCAGCTTAGTGGGCGCAACTAATGAAAAACTGTTTTTT
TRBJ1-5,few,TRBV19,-,CASRDMSNQPQHF,TGTGCCAGTCGGGACATGAGCAATCAGCCCCAGCATTTT
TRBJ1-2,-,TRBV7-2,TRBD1,CASSFLPGQGARYGYTF,TGTGCCAGCAGCTTTCTCCCGGGACAGGGGGCGCGATATGGCTACACCTTC
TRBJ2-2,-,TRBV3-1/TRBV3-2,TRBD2,CASSQRGGRTGELFF,TGTGCCAGCAGCCAGCGGGGGGGCCGCACCGGGGAGCTGTTTTTT